This T cell receptor beta chain originates from a study of T cell responses to AZD1222 COVID-19 vaccine. Study results and limitations: Spike-specific TCR breadth and depth were elevated following two AZD1222 doses. Baseline seropositivity characterized only six AZD1222 recipients. Spike-wide coverage was observed for vaccine-associated CD4 TCRs, with dominant responses at 160-218 and 743-854. Females outnumbered males among donors, who were mostly white British; clonal diversity was possibly underestimated.

Worth noting for this clone: Its target is not known.

The CDR3 contains 13 residues. V gave up 4 bases and J gave up 1 base, with 8 bases separating them. The germline CDR1 and CDR2 sequences are SGHNT and YYREEE (reference sequence). The repertoire was sequenced with immunoSEQ multiplex PCR; TCRdb's copy has only in-frame clones and lacks some. Of under 150,000 clones in the sample, roughly 88% were seen once. This TCR was sampled from an adult who received the AZD1222 COVID-19 vaccine. The sequences come from peripheral blood, collected 28 days after the second AZD1222 dose. V and J are TRBV5-4 and TRBJ1-1; D possibly corresponds to TRBD1 (6 bases). Here the CDR3 reads CASSGTRNTEAFF. CDR3 coding DNA: TGTGCCAGCAGCGGGACAAGGAACACTGAAGCTTTCTTT.